This TCR beta chain was observed in a study of blood T cells in healthy people across ages. General study points: Reliance upon unsorted PBMCs precluded definitive naive versus antigen-experienced comparison.

The CDR3 sequence is 12 residues long. V shed 5 bases, J shed 5 bases, and the junction held 4 bases outside the gene matches. Looked up from germline, CDR1 is DFQATT and CDR2 is SNEGSKA (reference sequence). It was with a sample-barcoded 5' primer and a J-beta primer mix that a second PCR of roughly 6 to 12 cycles was run. Every single cDNA molecule received a tag from a template-switch adaptor with 12 random nucleotides. TCRdb fed the 5' RACE reads into MiXCR, producing one record per CDR3 protein. The data hold approximately 900,000 distinct CDR3 sequences, with under 50% observed a single time. Drawn from each donor were ten milliliters of peripheral blood. This clonotype was counted between two and nine times. Its antigen is not identified.

The V and J genes are TRBV20-1 and TRBJ1-2, with TRBD1 matching over 8 bases. This clonotype originated in a man younger than 45 in good health. Sequencing was performed on blood. CDR3 sequence: CSAPDRGYGYTF. The DNA of the CDR3 is TGCAGTGCTCCCGACAGGGGATATGGCTACACCTTC.